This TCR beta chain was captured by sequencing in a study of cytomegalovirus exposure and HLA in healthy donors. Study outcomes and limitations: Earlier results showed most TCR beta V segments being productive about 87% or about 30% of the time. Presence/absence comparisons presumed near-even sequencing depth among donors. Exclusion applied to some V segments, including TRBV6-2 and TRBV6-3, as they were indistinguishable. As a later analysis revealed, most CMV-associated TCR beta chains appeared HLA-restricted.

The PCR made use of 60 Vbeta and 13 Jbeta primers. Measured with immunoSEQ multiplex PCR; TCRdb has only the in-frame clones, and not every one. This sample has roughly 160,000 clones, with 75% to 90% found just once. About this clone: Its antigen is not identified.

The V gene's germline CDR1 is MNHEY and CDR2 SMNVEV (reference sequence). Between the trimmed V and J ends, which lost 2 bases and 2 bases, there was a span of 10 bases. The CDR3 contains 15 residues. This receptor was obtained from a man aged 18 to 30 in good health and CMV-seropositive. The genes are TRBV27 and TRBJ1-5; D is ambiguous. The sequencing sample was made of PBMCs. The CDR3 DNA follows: TGTGCCAGCAGTTTACTAGGTGAGGGCAATCAGCCCCAGCATTTT. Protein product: CASSLLGEGNQPQHF.